This T cell receptor (beta chain) was recorded in a study of human T cells and chemical hapten exposure. Time point noted: pre-sensitization, week 0. The treatment here: therapeutic diphenylcyclopropenone sensitization with weekly scalp DPC. As originally analysed: Counts of TCRs in each sample centred on a median of around 92,000 and extended from around 25,000 to 690,000. Via MiXCR, TCRdb re-called the RACE reads, giving one row per CDR3 protein. The V and J calls were not made by the authors but by TCRdb's processing. The repertoire holds a few hundred thousand distinct CDR3 sequences, with approximately 5.8% as singletons. The ends were cut back, 0 bases at V and 1 base at J, with 7 bases in the middle. CDR1 DFQATT and CDR2 SNEGSKA come from the germline V gene (reference sequence). This CDR3 is built from 13 residues. Broader study findings: There were significantly more large CDR3 similarity clusters among expanded TCRs than among controls. Every donor had alopecia, and their immune response may therefore differ from healthy people's.

The sample holds many counts of this clonotype. Its antigen is still unknown. The J gene is TRBJ2-7, the V gene TRBV20-1; D is possibly TRBD1 (5 bases). Sequenced material: whole blood, taken in connection with sensitization to the hapten diphenylcyclopropenone (DPC). The TCR comes from a woman younger than 30 with alopecia areata. Some clones in this sample may be carry-over from other donors' samples. CDR3 residues: CSAREGASYEQYF. The CDR3 region has the DNA TGCAGTGCTAGAGAAGGGGCGTCCTACGAGCAGTACTTC.